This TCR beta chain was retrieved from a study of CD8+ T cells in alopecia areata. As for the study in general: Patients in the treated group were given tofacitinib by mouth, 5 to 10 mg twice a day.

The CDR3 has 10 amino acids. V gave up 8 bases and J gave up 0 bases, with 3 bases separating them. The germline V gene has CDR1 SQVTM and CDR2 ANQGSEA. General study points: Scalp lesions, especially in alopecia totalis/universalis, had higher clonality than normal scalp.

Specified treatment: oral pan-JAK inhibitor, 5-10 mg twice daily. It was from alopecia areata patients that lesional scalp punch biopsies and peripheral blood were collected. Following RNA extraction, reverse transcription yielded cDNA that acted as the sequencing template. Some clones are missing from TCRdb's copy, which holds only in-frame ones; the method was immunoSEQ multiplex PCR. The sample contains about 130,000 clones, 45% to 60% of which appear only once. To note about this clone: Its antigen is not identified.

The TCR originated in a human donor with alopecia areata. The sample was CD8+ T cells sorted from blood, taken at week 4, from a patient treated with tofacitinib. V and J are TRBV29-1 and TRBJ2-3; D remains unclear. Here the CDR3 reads CSISTDTQYF. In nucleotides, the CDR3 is TGCAGCATTAGCACAGATACGCAGTATTTT.